This passage covers 21 T cell receptor beta chains from one sample sequenced in a study of post-analysis software for immune sequencing data. Whole-study results and caveats: Compared with controls, patients had more of about 5 TRBV segments, including TRBV5-6, TRBV5-1 and TRBV20-1.

TCR beta libraries were prepared from cDNA with unique molecular identifiers. MiXCR, run by TCRdb on the PCR reads, gives a single entry per CDR3 protein. The sample has roughly 650,000 distinct CDR3 sequences; 55% to 70% are singletons. Their recognized antigens are unknown. The sequencing sample was made of blood. Receptor source: a girl aged 2-15 years with multiple sclerosis.

This clonotype was seen more than once but under ten times. The chain joins TRBV25-1 to TRBJ2-5, with unresolved D. Germline values: CDR1 MGHDK, CDR2 SYGVNS. With 2 bases removed from V and 1 base from J, the gap between germline ends came to 17 bases. The CDR3 contains 17 residues. As DNA, the CDR3 is TGTGCCAGCAGTGAAGGGGTTTCGGTAAACAGCCAAGAGACCCAGTACTTC. This translates into CASSEGVSVNSQETQYF. Supplemented by reference TRBV25-1 and TRBJ2-5, the full variable domain reads EADIYQTPRYLVIGTGKKITLECSQTMGHDKMYWYQQDPGMELHLIHYSYGVNSTEKGDLSSESTVSRIRTEHFPLTLESARPSHTSQYLCASSEGVSVNSQETQYFGPGTRLLVL.

CDR3 in amino acids: CSVGLAGKGVQYF. CDR3 coding DNA: TGCAGCGTGGGCCTAGCGGGCAAGGGTGTCCAGTACTTC. This chain links TRBV29-1 with TRBJ2-4, with 8 bases aligning to TRBD2. Trimming cost V 6 bases and J 13 bases; bases outside gene matches: 14. Germline assignment: CDR1 SQVTM and CDR2 ANQGSEA. There are 13 residues in the CDR3.

V and J are TRBV11-2 and TRBJ2-3; TRBD2 aligns across 10 bases. Germline V gives CDR1 SGHAT, CDR2 FQNNGV. Trimming at V came to 3 bases and at J to 5 bases, leaving 8 bases not matched to a gene. CDR3 length: 16 amino acids. The DNA for the CDR3 is TGTGCCAGCAGCTTGAACCTAGCGGGAGCGGGAGATACGCAGTATTTT. Amino acid sequence: CASSLNLAGAGDTQYF.

CDR3 bases: TGCAGTGCCGTTCCACAGGGGATCGGGCCTAACTATGGCTACACCTTC. This sequence encodes CSAVPQGIGPNYGYTF. The chain joins TRBV20-1 to TRBJ1-2; 7 nucleotides align to TRBD1. The V gene end was trimmed by 6 bases and the J gene end by 0 bases; junction bases not matched to a gene: 13. Germline V gene lookup returns CDR1 DFQATT and CDR2 SNEGSKA (reference sequence). The CDR3 consists of 16 residues.

The chain joins TRBV29-1 to TRBJ2-4; weak D call: TRBD2 (5 bases). This CDR3 has 13 amino acids. Looked up from germline, CDR1 is SQVTM and CDR2 is ANQGSEA. V was shortened by 1 base and J by 6 bases, with 10 bases between the two germline ends. CDR3 DNA sequence: TGCAGCGTTGAAGGCGGAGGTACAAACATTCAGTACTTC. Protein product: CSVEGGGTNIQYF.

V and J are TRBV19 and TRBJ1-5; the D gene is possibly TRBD1 (5 bases). V was shortened by 4 bases and J by 0 bases, with 16 bases between the two germline ends. Per germline, CDR1 LNHDA and CDR2 SQIVND (reference sequence). The CDR3 is 17 residues long. In nucleotides, the CDR3 is TGTGCCAGTAGTAGAAACTCTCGGGGGGTTAGCAATCAGCCCCAGCATTTT. Amino acids: CASSRNSRGVSNQPQHF.

This clonotype has more than one count but fewer than ten. The chain links TRBV5-5 to TRBJ1-2, with D possibly matching TRBD1 (6 bases). CDR3 length equals 14 residues. The V gene's germline CDR1 is SGHKS and CDR2 YYEKEE (reference sequence). V was pared by 4 bases and J by 7 bases, with 17 bases between. CDR3 DNA: TGTGCCAGCAGCCCCGGGACCCTAGGGGGTGGCTACACCTTC. This encodes CASSPGTLGGGYTF.

The DNA of the CDR3 is TGTGCCAGCAGCTACGGACAGGGAAACACCGGGGAGCTGTTTTTT. As protein: CASSYGQGNTGELFF. The genes are TRBV7-9 and TRBJ2-2; 8 nucleotides line up with TRBD1. The V segment lost 4 bases and the J segment 2 bases; nucleotides outside the gene matches: 3. The CDR3 has 15 residues. Germline loops: CDR1 SEHNR, CDR2 FQNEAQ (reference sequence).

This clonotype was seen more than once but under ten times. The chain employs TRBV10-3 and TRBJ1-2; D gene ambiguous. Trimming took 2 bases from V and 0 from J, leaving 4 bases between them. CDR3 size: 13 residues. Germline CDR1 reads ENHRY; CDR2 reads SYGVKD. The CDR3 nucleotides are TGTGCCATCAGTGAGGTCACTAACTATGGCTACACCTTC. This encodes CAISEVTNYGYTF.

Only a few counts were recorded for this clonotype. The chain is built from TRBV4-1 and TRBJ2-7; possible D gene TRBD1, 6 bases. Germline V CDR1 and CDR2: MGHRA, YSYEKL. V dropped 1 base and J dropped 2 bases, with 15 bases sitting between them. The CDR3 length is 16 residues. The CDR3 bases are TGCGCCAGCAGCCAAGTGTCAGGGGCTCGGGCCTACGAGCAGTACTTC. As protein: CASSQVSGARAYEQYF.

CDR3 bases: TGCGCCAGCAGCTTTGGCCCCGGGACTAGCGGCACAGATACGCAGTATTTT. This gives the protein CASSFGPGTSGTDTQYF. The genes are TRBV5-1 and TRBJ2-3; 10 positions match TRBD2. CDR1 and CDR2 from the germline V gene are SGHRS and YFSETQ. V shed 2 bases and J 1 base; nucleotides not matched to a gene: 7. CDR3 length equals 17 residues.

This clonotype was counted a few times. The rearrangement uses TRBV10-3 and TRBJ2-5; D possibly corresponds to TRBD1 (5 bases). In germline, CDR1 is ENHRY, CDR2 SYGVKD. The CDR3 covers 13 residues. Trimming took off 6 bases at V and 0 bases at J, with 8 bases between the two ends. The CDR3 DNA reads as TGTGCCATCAGGGGGCTTTACCAAGAGACCCAGTACTTC. Translating it yields CAIRGLYQETQYF.

The rearrangement joins TRBV29-1 to TRBJ1-1, with 8 bases lining up with TRBD1. The germline gives CDR1 SQVTM, CDR2 ANQGSEA. The CDR3 length is 13 residues. V trimming: 7 bases; J trimming: 3 bases; junction bases outside the gene matches: 7. The DNA for the CDR3 is TGCAGCGCCTCTACAGGGGGTTACACTGAAGCTTTCTTT. It specifies CSASTGGYTEAFF. The full variable domain, rest sourced from reference TRBV29-1 and TRBJ1-1, is SAVISQKPSRDICQRGTSLTIQCQVDSQVTMMFWYRQQPGQSLTLIATANQGSEATYESGFVIDKFPISRPNLTFSTLTVSNMSPEDSSIYLCSASTGGYTEAFFGQGTRLTVV.

The chain uses TRBV7-2 and TRBJ2-5; D ambiguous. Trimming took 2 bases from V and 8 from J, leaving 12 bases between them. CDR3 length: 13 amino acids. CDR1 is SGHTA and CDR2 is FQGNSA in the germline V gene. This CDR3 is CASSLPSAGTQYF. In DNA form, the CDR3 reads TGTGCCAGCAGCTTACCAAGTGCCGGAACCCAGTACTTC.

This clonotype was recorded a few times. The chain links TRBV6-5 to TRBJ2-7; D is undetermined. The CDR3 has 12 amino acids. V lost 7 bases and J lost 3, with 10 bases in between. From germline, CDR1 is MNHEY and CDR2 SVGAGI. This CDR3 is CASISSSYEQYF. For the CDR3, the DNA is TGTGCCAGCATATCCAGTAGCTACGAGCAGTACTTC.

V usage is TRBV12-3 or TRBV12-4 and J usage is TRBJ2-7, with D perhaps matching TRBD2 (6 bases). V was trimmed by 1 base and J by 5 bases, leaving 15 bases between them. CDR3 length: 15 amino acids. The CDR3 loop is CASSLVRGWPNEQYF. The CDR3 DNA sequence: TGTGCCAGCAGTTTAGTGCGGGGCTGGCCCAACGAGCAGTACTTC.

The genes are TRBV20-1 and TRBJ1-6, with 7 bases aligning to TRBD1. CDR3 length equals 13 residues. V dropped 2 bases and J dropped 10; count of bases not matched to a gene: 5. The V gene's germline CDR1 is DFQATT and CDR2 SNEGSKA (reference sequence). The chain's CDR3 is CSARTGVDSPLHF. CDR3 bases: TGCAGTGCTAGAACAGGGGTGGACTCACCCCTCCACTTT.

The gene calls are TRBV25-1 and TRBJ2-3; TRBD1 is a possible D gene (6 bases). The V gene lost 2 bases and the J gene lost 6 bases, with 21 bases spanning the gap. The germline V gene encodes CDR1 MGHDK and CDR2 SYGVNS. This CDR3 has 17 amino acids. DNA of the CDR3: TGTGCCAGCAGTGAAGCGGGCAGGGGAGTTACACTCGATACGCAGTATTTT. This sequence encodes CASSEAGRGVTLDTQYF.

The V and J genes are TRBV29-1 and TRBJ2-1; the match to TRBD2 covers 9 bases. This CDR3 spans 14 amino acids. Germline CDR1 SQVTM, CDR2 ANQGSEA. The junction had 8 bases not matched to a gene; V was cut back by 1 base and J by 10 bases. CDR3 DNA: TGCAGCGTTGAAGCAAGGGGTAGCGGGGGCGAGCAGTTCTTC. Amino acids: CSVEARGSGGEQFF.

The chain has TRBV2 and TRBJ2-3; D is undetermined. The CDR3 is 14 amino acids. Germline V gene lookup returns CDR1 SNHLY and CDR2 FYNNEI. V shed 0 bases and J shed 2 bases, with 6 bases lying between them. CDR3 coding DNA: TGTGCCAGCAGTGAAGCCCGGCCCACAGATACGCAGTATTTT. Its translation: CASSEARPTDTQYF.

The V and J genes are TRBV19 and TRBJ2-7, with 8 nucleotides matching TRBD2. Germline V gives CDR1 LNHDA, CDR2 SQIVND (reference sequence). V was pared by 6 bases and J by 1 base, with 5 bases of the junction left unmatched. This CDR3 region has 14 residues. The CDR3 here is CASSPTSESYEQYF. The CDR3 DNA reads TGTGCCAGTAGCCCGACTAGCGAGTCCTACGAGCAGTACTTC.